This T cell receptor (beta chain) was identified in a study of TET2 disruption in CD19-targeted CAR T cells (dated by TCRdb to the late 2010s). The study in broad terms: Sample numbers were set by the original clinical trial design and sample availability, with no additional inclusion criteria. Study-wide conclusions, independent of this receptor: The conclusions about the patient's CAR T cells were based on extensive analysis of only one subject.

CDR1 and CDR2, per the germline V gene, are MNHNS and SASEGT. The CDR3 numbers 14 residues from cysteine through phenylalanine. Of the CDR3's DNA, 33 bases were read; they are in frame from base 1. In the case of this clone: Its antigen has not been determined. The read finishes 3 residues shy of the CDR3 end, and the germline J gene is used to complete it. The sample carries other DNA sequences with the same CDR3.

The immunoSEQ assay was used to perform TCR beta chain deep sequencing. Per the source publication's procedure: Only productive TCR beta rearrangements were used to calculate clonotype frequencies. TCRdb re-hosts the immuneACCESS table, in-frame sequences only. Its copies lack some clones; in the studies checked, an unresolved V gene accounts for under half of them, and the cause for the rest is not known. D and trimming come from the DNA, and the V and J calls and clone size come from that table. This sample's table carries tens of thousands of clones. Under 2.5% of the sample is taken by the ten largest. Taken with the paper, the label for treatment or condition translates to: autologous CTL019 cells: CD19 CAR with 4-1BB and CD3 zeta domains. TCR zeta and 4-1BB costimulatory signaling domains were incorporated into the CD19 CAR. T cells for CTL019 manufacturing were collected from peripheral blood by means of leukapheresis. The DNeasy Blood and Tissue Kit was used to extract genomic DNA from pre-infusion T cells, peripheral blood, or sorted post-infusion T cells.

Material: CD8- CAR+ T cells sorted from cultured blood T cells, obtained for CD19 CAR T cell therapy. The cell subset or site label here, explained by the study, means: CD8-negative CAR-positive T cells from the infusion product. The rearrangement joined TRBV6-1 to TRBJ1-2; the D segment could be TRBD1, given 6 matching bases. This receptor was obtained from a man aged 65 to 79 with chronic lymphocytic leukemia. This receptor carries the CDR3 CASSESDSRRGYTF. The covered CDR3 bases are TGTGCCAGCAGTGAATCGGACAGCAGACGAGGC.